These 26 T cell receptor beta chains were sequenced from one sample in a study of blood T cell repertoires in COVID-19. Method: immunoSEQ multiplex PCR; TCRdb's copy keeps in-frame clones and lacks some. The data hold around 260,000 clones, with roughly 89% observed a single time. Sequenced input: peripheral blood. The receptors were gathered from a woman younger than 45 with active or convalescent COVID-19.

The chain is built from TRBV30 and TRBJ2-7; D is unresolved. Trimming removed 1 base from V and 2 bases from J, with 6 bases in between. The CDR3 consists of 12 residues. The germline gives CDR1 GTSNPN, CDR2 SVGIG (reference sequence). CDR3 bases: TGTGCCTGGAGTGGGAGCCCCTACGAGCAGTACTTC. Amino acid sequence: CAWSGSPYEQYF.

The chain uses TRBV5-1 and TRBJ2-7, with D perhaps matching TRBD1 (6 bases). Trimming left V 3 bases short and J 1 base short, with 14 bases between. The CDR3 sequence is 15 residues long. The germline CDR1 and CDR2 sequences are SGHRS and YFSETQ. CDR3 sequence: CASSSSGTRSYEQYF. The DNA of the CDR3 is TGCGCCAGCAGCTCCTCCGGGACACGATCCTACGAGCAGTACTTC.

The V and J genes are TRBV6-2 or TRBV6-3 and TRBJ2-3; maybe TRBD1 (5 bases). The germline V gene has CDR1 MNHEY and CDR2 SVGEGT. This CDR3 region has 13 residues. V was shortened by 2 bases and J by 7 bases, with 10 bases between the two germline ends. CDR3 DNA: TGTGCCAGCAGTTACACTTCAGGGAATACGCAGTATTTT. Translation: CASSYTSGNTQYF.

The chain uses TRBV19 and TRBJ1-2; a possible D gene is TRBD1 (6 bases). Per germline, CDR1 LNHDA and CDR2 SQIVND (reference sequence). The CDR3 is made up of 15 amino acids. V was clipped by 1 base and J by 2 bases, with 11 bases between them. CDR3 region: CASSIVWQGNYGYTF. The CDR3 DNA reads as TGTGCCAGTAGTATAGTATGGCAGGGGAACTATGGCTACACCTTC. Complete variable domain (other parts from reference TRBV19 and TRBJ1-2): DGGITQSPKYLFRKEGQNVTLSCEQNLNHDAMYWYRQDPGQGLRLIYYSQIVNDFQKGDIAEGYSVSREKKESFPLTVTSAQKNPTAFYLCASSIVWQGNYGYTFGSGTRLTVV.

The chain uses TRBV6-2 or TRBV6-3 and TRBJ1-2, with D tentatively TRBD1 (6 bases). The CDR3 has 14 amino acids. Germline-derived CDR1 and CDR2 are MNHEY and SVGEGT. V was shortened by 6 bases and J by 1 base, with 12 bases between the two germline ends. In nucleotides, the CDR3 is TGTGCCAGCAGCCAGGGGTCGGATAACTATGGCTACACCTTC. It encodes CASSQGSDNYGYTF.

The rearrangement links TRBV13 to TRBJ2-5, with 7 bases aligning to TRBD1. This CDR3 comprises 14 residues. Germline-derived CDR1 and CDR2 are PRHDT and FYEKMQ (reference sequence). Losses at the gene ends were 4 bases for V and 5 bases for J; bases not matched to a gene: 7. The CDR3 reads CASSYRGGKETQYF. CDR3 DNA: TGTGCCAGCAGCTACAGGGGTGGAAAGGAGACCCAGTACTTC.

The rearrangement uses TRBV5-4 and TRBJ2-7; 9 bases align to TRBD1. Germline V lookup: CDR1 SGHNT, CDR2 YYREEE (reference sequence). J gave up 3 bases and V 2 bases, and 3 bases lay outside the gene matches. The length of the CDR3 is 14 residues. The CDR3 DNA is TGTGCCAGCAGCTTACAGGGACAGGGCTACGAGCAGTACTTC. This sequence encodes CASSLQGQGYEQYF.

The V call is TRBV7-2, the J call TRBJ1-2; TRBD1 aligns across 10 bases. CDR1 is SGHTA, CDR2 FQGNSA, per germline. V lost 5 bases and J lost 3; bases outside the gene matches: 9. The CDR3 consists of 16 residues. CDR3 in DNA: TGTGCCAGCAGCCTACGACAGGGGGCGGTCGACTATGGCTACACCTTC. It translates to CASSLRQGAVDYGYTF.

This chain connects TRBV6-5 to TRBJ1-2; the match to TRBD1 covers 8 bases. In germline, CDR1 is MNHEY, CDR2 SVGAGI. The V segment lost 5 bases and the J segment 3 bases; nucleotides outside the gene matches: 8. The CDR3 runs to 15 residues. The CDR3 nucleotides are TGTGCCAGCAGTAGCACTGACAGGGGCCACTATGGCTACACCTTC. Its translation: CASSSTDRGHYGYTF.

The rearrangement joins TRBV5-1 to TRBJ2-3, with D maybe TRBD2 (5 bases). V lost 5 bases to trimming and J lost 5 bases, with 12 bases between them. Germline V gene lookup returns CDR1 SGHRS and CDR2 YFSETQ. The CDR3 totals 13 residues. Written as DNA, the CDR3 is TGCGCCAGCAGTAGCGTGGACGGAGATACGCAGTATTTT. This gives the protein CASSSVDGDTQYF.

This clone was found once. This chain joins TRBV7-9 and TRBJ1-1, with D tentatively TRBD1 (6 bases). CDR3 size: 19 residues. The germline V gene has CDR1 SEHNR and CDR2 FQNEAQ (reference sequence). The germline V and J ends were trimmed by 4 bases and 8 bases, with 32 bases remaining between them. The CDR3 region is CASSSTPPGTSNLNGEAFF. The CDR3 DNA follows: TGTGCCAGCAGCTCCACCCCGCCCGGGACAAGCAATTTGAACGGGGAAGCTTTCTTT.

The chain links TRBV29-1 to TRBJ1-2, with D possibly being TRBD1 (5 bases). V gave up 0 bases and J gave up 10 bases, with 12 bases separating them. CDR1 SQVTM and CDR2 ANQGSEA come from the germline V gene. This CDR3 spans 12 amino acids. The CDR3 bases are TGCAGCGTTGAAGAGCTCAGGGCCTTCTACACCTTC. Translation: CSVEELRAFYTF.

The genes are TRBV5-1 and TRBJ1-4; D remains ambiguous. The V and J ends lost 6 bases and 3 bases respectively, with 12 bases between them. This CDR3 is built from 14 residues. The germline V gene encodes CDR1 SGHRS and CDR2 YFSETQ. The DNA of the CDR3 is TGCGCCAGCACCCGCGGTTCCTCTAATGAAAAACTGTTTTTT. Translated, it gives CASTRGSSNEKLFF. Full variable domain (rest looked up from reference TRBV5-1 and TRBJ1-4): KAGVTQTPRYLIKTRGQQVTLSCSPISGHRSVSWYQQTPGQGLQFLFEYFSETQRNKGNFPGRFSGRQFSNSRSEMNVSTLELGDSALYLCASTRGSSNEKLFFGSGTQLSVL.

The V gene is TRBV27, the J gene TRBJ1-1; D gene unclear. The CDR3 sequence is 14 residues long. The V gene's germline CDR1 is MNHEY and CDR2 SMNVEV (reference sequence). V shed 4 bases and J shed 5 bases, with 14 bases lying between them. CDR3 bases: TGTGCCAGCAGTTCGTCAACCACGGGGACTGAAGCTTTCTTT. Its translation is CASSSSTTGTEAFF.

Regarding this clone: Other nucleotide sequences in the sample specify the same CDR3. The gene calls are TRBV5-1 and TRBJ2-3; D is perhaps TRBD2 (5 bases). Trimming stripped 0 bases from V and 4 bases from J, with 6 bases between. The length of the CDR3 is 13 residues. Germline CDR1 reads SGHRS; CDR2 reads YFSETQ. CDR3 bases: TGCGCCAGCAGCTTGGCCGGGGCAGATACGCAGTATTTT. This codes for CASSLAGADTQYF.

V and J are TRBV19 and TRBJ2-3, with 7 bases fitting TRBD1. The germline gives CDR1 LNHDA, CDR2 SQIVND (reference sequence). V lost 5 bases to trimming and J lost 4 bases; unmatched junction nucleotides: 3. The CDR3 has 13 residues. CDR3 residues: CASSFQGADTQYF. As DNA, the CDR3 is TGTGCCAGTAGTTTCCAGGGGGCAGATACGCAGTATTTT.

There are a few counts of this clone. The sample contains more than one DNA sequence encoding this CDR3. The DNA for the CDR3 is TGTGCCAGCAGCCTAACGCGGTCTGAGCAGTACTTC. Amino acid sequence: CASSLTRSEQYF. This rearrangement joins TRBV13 to TRBJ2-7; D gene unclear. The CDR3 has 12 residues. V shed 5 bases and J shed 7 bases, with 12 bases lying between them. Per germline, CDR1 PRHDT and CDR2 FYEKMQ (reference sequence).

V usage is TRBV3-1 (or the pseudogene TRBV3-2) and J usage is TRBJ2-1; 12 bases line up with TRBD2. J was trimmed by 0 bases and V by 3 bases; bases with no gene match: 9. The CDR3 is 19 amino acids. CDR1 is LGHDT and CDR2 is YNNKEL in the germline V gene (reference sequence). This CDR3 reads CASSQLAGGLPLSYNEQFF. For the CDR3, the DNA is TGTGCCAGCAGCCAGCTAGCGGGGGGGCTCCCTCTCTCCTACAATGAGCAGTTCTTC.

V gene TRBV19 combines with J gene TRBJ1-5; TRBD1 matches 8 bases. Per the germline V gene, CDR1 is LNHDA and CDR2 is SQIVND (reference sequence). The CDR3 is 18 residues long. V shed 4 bases, J shed 0 bases, and the junction held 11 bases outside the gene matches. This CDR3 reads CASSKQEGTGYSNQPQHF. DNA of the CDR3: TGTGCCAGTAGTAAACAGGAGGGGACAGGTTATAGCAATCAGCCCCAGCATTTT.

Only a few counts were recorded for this clone. The chain carries TRBV4-2 and TRBJ2-3, with 13 bases that match TRBD2. Trimming cost V 0 bases and J 0 bases; bases outside gene matches: 6. The CDR3 totals 19 residues. Germline CDR1 reads LGHNA; CDR2 reads YNFKEQ. The chain's CDR3 is CASSQDPGTSGASTDTQYF. In DNA form, the CDR3 reads TGTGCCAGCAGCCAAGATCCGGGGACTAGCGGGGCCAGCACAGATACGCAGTATTTT.

V usage is TRBV29-1 and J usage is TRBJ2-5; 7 bases map to TRBD2. V dropped 4 bases and J dropped 9; count of bases not matched to a gene: 17. This CDR3 region has 15 residues. The germline gives CDR1 SQVTM, CDR2 ANQGSEA. CDR3 loop: CSVVRSSGALLSQYF. CDR3 coding DNA: TGCAGCGTTGTTAGGTCTAGCGGAGCCCTCCTTTCCCAGTACTTC. The full variable domain, with the rest looked up from reference TRBV29-1 and TRBJ2-5, is SAVISQKPSRDICQRGTSLTIQCQVDSQVTMMFWYRQQPGQSLTLIATANQGSEATYESGFVIDKFPISRPNLTFSTLTVSNMSPEDSSIYLCSVVRSSGALLSQYFGPGTRLLVL.

The genes are TRBV6-4 and TRBJ1-6; TRBD1 might be the D (6 bases). The V gene's germline CDR1 is MRHNA and CDR2 SNTAGT. This CDR3 has 11 amino acids. V dropped 9 bases and J dropped 9 bases, with 9 bases sitting between them. The DNA of the CDR3 is TGTGCCAGTGGGACACGTTCACCCCTCCACTTT. Protein sequence: CASGTRSPLHF.

This chain connects TRBV28 to TRBJ2-3, with TRBD2 matching 9 bases. With V trimmed by 8 bases and J by 4 bases, 13 bases remained unmatched. There are 16 residues in the CDR3. Germline V gene data show CDR1 as MDHEN and CDR2 as SYDVKM. In nucleotides, the CDR3 is TGTGCCAGCTTCCCATTGCGCGGGGGGGCGTCAGATACGCAGTATTTT. Translation: CASFPLRGGASDTQYF.

The rearrangement uses TRBV29-1 and TRBJ2-5; 11 bases align to TRBD2. Germline V CDR1 and CDR2: SQVTM, ANQGSEA. This CDR3 spans 14 amino acids. Trimming at V came to 4 bases and at J to 5 bases, leaving 6 bases not matched to a gene. CDR3 coding DNA: TGCAGCGTTGCAGGGACTAGCGGCGGGGAGACCCAGTACTTC. It is translated as CSVAGTSGGETQYF.

CDR3 loop: CASRPPLGGQETQYF. In nucleotides, the CDR3 is TGTGCCAGCAGACCCCCTCTGGGGGGACAAGAGACCCAGTACTTC. The chain couples TRBV25-1 to TRBJ2-5; TRBD2 is a possible D gene (6 bases). The CDR3 length is 15 residues. With 6 bases removed from V and 2 bases from J, the gap between germline ends came to 16 bases. Germline V gene data show CDR1 as MGHDK and CDR2 as SYGVNS.

This clone has a handful of counts. The chain links TRBV5-1 to TRBJ1-3, with D possibly TRBD1 on 5 matching bases. This CDR3 region has 17 residues. The germline V gene encodes CDR1 SGHRS and CDR2 YFSETQ. Trimming took 0 bases from V and 0 from J, leaving 13 bases between them. The CDR3 loop reads CASSLGAGLSSGNTIYF. The CDR3, as DNA: TGCGCCAGCAGCTTGGGGGCAGGGTTGAGCTCTGGAAACACCATATATTTT.